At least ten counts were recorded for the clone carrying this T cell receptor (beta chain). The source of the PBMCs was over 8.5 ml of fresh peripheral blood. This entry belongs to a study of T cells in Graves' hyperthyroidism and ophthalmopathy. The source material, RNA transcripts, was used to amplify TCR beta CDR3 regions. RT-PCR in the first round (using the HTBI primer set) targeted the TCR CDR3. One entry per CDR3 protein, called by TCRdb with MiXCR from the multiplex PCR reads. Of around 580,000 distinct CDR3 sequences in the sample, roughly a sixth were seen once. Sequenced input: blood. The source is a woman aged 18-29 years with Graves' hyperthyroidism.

Here the CDR3 reads CASSSAGTPRSYEQYF. The CDR3 nucleotides read TGTGCCAGCAGTAGCGCCGGGACTCCTCGCTCCTACGAGCAGTACTTC. The chain is built from TRBV12-3 or TRBV12-4 and TRBJ2-7, with D perhaps matching TRBD2 (6 bases). CDR3 size: 16 residues. V lost 5 bases, J lost 0 bases, and 17 bases lay in between.